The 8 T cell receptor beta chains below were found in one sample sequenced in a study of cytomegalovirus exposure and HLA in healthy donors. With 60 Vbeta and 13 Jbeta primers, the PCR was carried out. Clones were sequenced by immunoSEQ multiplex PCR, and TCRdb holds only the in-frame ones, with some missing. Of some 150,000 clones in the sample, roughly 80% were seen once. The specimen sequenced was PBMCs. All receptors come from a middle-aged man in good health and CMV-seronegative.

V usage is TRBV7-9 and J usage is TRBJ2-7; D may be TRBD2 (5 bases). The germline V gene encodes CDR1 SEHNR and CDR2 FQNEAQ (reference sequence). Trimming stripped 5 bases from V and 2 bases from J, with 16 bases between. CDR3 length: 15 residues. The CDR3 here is CASSPRRTETYEQYF. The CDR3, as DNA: TGTGCCAGCAGCCCCCGACGGACTGAGACCTACGAGCAGTACTTC.

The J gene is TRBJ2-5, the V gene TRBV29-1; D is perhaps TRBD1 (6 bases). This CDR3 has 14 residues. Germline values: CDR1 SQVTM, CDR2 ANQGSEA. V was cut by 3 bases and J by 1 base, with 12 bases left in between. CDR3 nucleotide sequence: TGCAGCGTTGACCGCCAGGGGATCCAAGAGACCCAGTACTTC. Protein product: CSVDRQGIQETQYF.

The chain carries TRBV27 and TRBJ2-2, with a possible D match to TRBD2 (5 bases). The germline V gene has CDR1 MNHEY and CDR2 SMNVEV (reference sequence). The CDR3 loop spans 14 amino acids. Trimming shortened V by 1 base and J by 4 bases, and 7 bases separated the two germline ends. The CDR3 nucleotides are TGTGCCAGCAGTTTATATGCGGGCACCGGGGAGCTGTTTTTT. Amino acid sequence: CASSLYAGTGELFF.

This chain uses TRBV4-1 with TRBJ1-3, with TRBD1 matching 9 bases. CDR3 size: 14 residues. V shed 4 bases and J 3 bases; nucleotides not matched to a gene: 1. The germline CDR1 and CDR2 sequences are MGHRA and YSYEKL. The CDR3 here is CASSPDRGGNTIYF. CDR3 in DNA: TGCGCCAGCAGCCCGGACAGGGGTGGAAACACCATATATTTT.

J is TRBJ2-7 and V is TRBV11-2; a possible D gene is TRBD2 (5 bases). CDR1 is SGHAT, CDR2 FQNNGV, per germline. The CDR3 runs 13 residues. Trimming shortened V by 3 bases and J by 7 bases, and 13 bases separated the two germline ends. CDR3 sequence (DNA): TGTGCCAGCAGCTTCGAGGGCCCGGGGGAGCAGTACTTC. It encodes CASSFEGPGEQYF.

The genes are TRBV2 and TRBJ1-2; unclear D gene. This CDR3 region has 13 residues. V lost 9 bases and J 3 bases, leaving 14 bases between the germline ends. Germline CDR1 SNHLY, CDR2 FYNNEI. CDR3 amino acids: CASEARGHYGYTF. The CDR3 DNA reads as TGTGCCAGTGAAGCTAGAGGGCACTATGGCTACACCTTC.

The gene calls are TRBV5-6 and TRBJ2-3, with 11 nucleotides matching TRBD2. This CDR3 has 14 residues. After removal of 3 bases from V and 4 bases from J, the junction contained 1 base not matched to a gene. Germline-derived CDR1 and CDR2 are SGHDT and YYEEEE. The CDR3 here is CASSSLAGADTQYF. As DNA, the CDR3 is TGTGCCAGCAGCTCACTAGCGGGGGCAGATACGCAGTATTTT.

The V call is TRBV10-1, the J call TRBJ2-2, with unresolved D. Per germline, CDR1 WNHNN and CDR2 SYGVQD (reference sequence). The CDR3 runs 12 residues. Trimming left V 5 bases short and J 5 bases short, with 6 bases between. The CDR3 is CASSFGTGELFF. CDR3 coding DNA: TGCGCCAGCAGTTTCGGTACCGGGGAGCTGTTTTTT.